Shown below are 4 T cell receptor beta chains from a single sample sequenced in a study of shared clonotypes between healthy human individuals. Positively selected for CCR7, the CD45RO-negative cells used as naive CD8 cells excluded terminally differentiated effector memory CD45RA+ cells. The protocol was immunoSEQ multiplex PCR, while the TCRdb copy is restricted to in-frame clones and leaves out a portion. The sample has millions of clones, about 92% seen once. Sequenced sample: naive CD8+ T cells from PBMCs. The source is a man aged 18 to 29 in good health. Some clones in this sample may be carry-over from other donors' samples.

The V call is TRBV6-6, the J call TRBJ2-2; 12 bases match TRBD2. CDR3 length equals 16 residues. CDR1 and CDR2 from the germline V gene are MNHNY and SVGAGI (reference sequence). V gave up 5 bases and J gave up 5 bases; unmatched junction bases: 6. CDR3 nucleotide sequence: TGTGCCAGCAGTGCCACTAGCGGGAGGTTGACCGGGGAGCTGTTTTTT. Amino acids: CASSATSGRLTGELFF.

The rearrangement links TRBV2 to TRBJ2-1, with D possibly matching TRBD2 (5 bases). Per the germline V gene, CDR1 is SNHLY and CDR2 is FYNNEI. This CDR3 contains 17 residues. V was shortened by 5 bases and J by 3 bases, with 20 bases between the two germline ends. The CDR3, as DNA: TGTGCCAGCAGTTCCGGGGAGAGGGCCACCTACTACAATGAGCAGTTCTTC. This encodes CASSSGERATYYNEQFF.

The V gene is TRBV5-1, the J gene TRBJ2-7; 7 nucleotides line up with TRBD2. The ends lost 3 bases at V and 3 bases at J; junction bases unmatched: 6. Germline V gene sequence: CDR1 SGHRS, CDR2 YFSETQ. This CDR3 is built from 14 residues. This CDR3 is CASSSSREGYEQYF. CDR3 nucleotide sequence: TGCGCCAGCAGCTCCTCAAGGGAGGGCTACGAGCAGTACTTC. The full variable domain, its missing parts supplied by reference TRBV5-1 and TRBJ2-7, is KAGVTQTPRYLIKTRGQQVTLSCSPISGHRSVSWYQQTPGQGLQFLFEYFSETQRNKGNFPGRFSGRQFSNSRSEMNVSTLELGDSALYLCASSSSREGYEQYFGPGTRLTVT.

The V and J genes are TRBV9 and TRBJ2-1; 7 nucleotides agree with TRBD2. Germline assignment: CDR1 SGDLS and CDR2 YYNGEE. V lost 0 bases and J lost 7; bases outside the gene matches: 7. The CDR3 runs to 15 residues. The DNA for the CDR3 is TGTGCCAGCAGCGTAGGGTCGGGAGGTTTGAATGAGCAGTTCTTC. Translation: CASSVGSGGLNEQFF.